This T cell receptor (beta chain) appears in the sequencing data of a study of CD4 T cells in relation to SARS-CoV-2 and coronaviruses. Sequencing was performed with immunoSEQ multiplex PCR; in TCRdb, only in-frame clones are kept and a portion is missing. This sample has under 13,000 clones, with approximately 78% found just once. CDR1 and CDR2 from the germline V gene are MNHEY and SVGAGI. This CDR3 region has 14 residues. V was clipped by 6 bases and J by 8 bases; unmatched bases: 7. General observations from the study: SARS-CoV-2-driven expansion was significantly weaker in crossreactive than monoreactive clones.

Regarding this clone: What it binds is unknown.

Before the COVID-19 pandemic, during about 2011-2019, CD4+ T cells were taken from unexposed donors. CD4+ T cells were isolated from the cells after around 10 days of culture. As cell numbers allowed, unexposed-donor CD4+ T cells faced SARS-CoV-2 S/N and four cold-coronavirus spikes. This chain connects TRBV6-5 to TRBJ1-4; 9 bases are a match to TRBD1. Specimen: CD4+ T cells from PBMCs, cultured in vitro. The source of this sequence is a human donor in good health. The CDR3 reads CASRPGQGREKLFF. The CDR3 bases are TGTGCCAGCAGACCCGGACAGGGGAGGGAAAAACTGTTTTTT.